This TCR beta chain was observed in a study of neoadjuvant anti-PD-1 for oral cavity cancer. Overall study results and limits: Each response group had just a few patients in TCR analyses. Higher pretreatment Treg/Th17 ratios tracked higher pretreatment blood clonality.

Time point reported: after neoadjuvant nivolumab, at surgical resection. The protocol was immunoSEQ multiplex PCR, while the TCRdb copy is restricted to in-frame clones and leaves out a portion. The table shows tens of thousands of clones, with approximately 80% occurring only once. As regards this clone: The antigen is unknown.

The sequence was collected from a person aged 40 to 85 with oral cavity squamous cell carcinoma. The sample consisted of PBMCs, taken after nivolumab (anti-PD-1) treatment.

Here the CDR3 DNA reads TGTGCCAGCAGTTACGACCATTATAATTCACCCCTCCACTTT. Its translation is CASSYDHYNSPLHF. The chain links TRBV6-5 to TRBJ1-6; D ambiguous. With 2 bases removed from V and 4 bases from J, the gap between germline ends came to 6 bases. This CDR3 has 14 residues. From germline, CDR1 is MNHEY and CDR2 SVGAGI.